This passage covers 13 T cell receptor beta chains from one sample sequenced in a study of cytomegalovirus exposure and HLA in healthy donors. Assay used: immunoSEQ multiplex PCR; TCRdb lists only in-frame clones, some missing. The sample shows about 120,000 clones, roughly 90% of them seen only once. Sequences were obtained from PBMCs. These TCRs come from a woman aged 18 to 35 in good health and CMV-seropositive.

The V call is TRBV18, the J call TRBJ1-1, with D perhaps matching TRBD1 (5 bases). The V end lost 3 bases, the J end lost 1 base, and 9 bases lay between the germline ends. The CDR3 covers 14 residues. Looked up from germline, CDR1 is KGHSH and CDR2 is LQKENI. The CDR3 nucleotides are TGTGCCAGCTCACCCGGACATGGGAACACTGAAGCTTTCTTT. Translating it yields CASSPGHGNTEAFF.

The chain links TRBV23-1 to TRBJ2-1; no clear D gene. TRBV23-1 is identified as an open reading frame with a role that is uncertain. This CDR3 comprises 16 residues. V lost 0 bases to trimming and J lost 0 bases, with 9 bases between them. CDR3 bases: TGCGCCAGCAGTCAATCGCCCAAGAGCTCCTACAATGAGCAGTTCTTC. Residues: CASSQSPKSSYNEQFF.

V and J are TRBV19 and TRBJ1-1; tentative D call: TRBD1 (6 bases). Germline values: CDR1 LNHDA, CDR2 SQIVND (reference sequence). V was trimmed by 3 bases and J by 2 bases, leaving 16 bases between them. The CDR3 is 16 residues long. In DNA form, the CDR3 reads TGTGCCAGTAGTATTAGGGGACGGACAGTCAACACTGAAGCTTTCTTT. The encoded protein is CASSIRGRTVNTEAFF.

The gene calls are TRBV6-5 and TRBJ2-2, with TRBD1 matching 7 bases. This CDR3 contains 15 residues. CDR1 MNHEY and CDR2 SVGAGI come from the germline V gene. The trim removed 0 bases at V and 5 bases at J, leaving 3 bases unmatched. CDR3 sequence: CASSYSTGLTGELFF. The CDR3 DNA reads as TGTGCCAGCAGTTACTCGACAGGGCTAACCGGGGAGCTGTTTTTT.

This sequence joins TRBV21-1 and TRBJ1-5; the table's TRBD1 call for D was not verified on the DNA. TRBV21-1 is reported as a pseudogene. This CDR3 is 14 amino acids long. CDR3 amino acids: CASSKTGANQPQHF. The CDR3 DNA sequence: TGTGCCAGCAGCAAGACAGGGGCTAATCAGCCCCAGCATTTT.

The V and J genes are TRBV7-3 and TRBJ2-3; no clear D gene. V lost 2 bases and J lost 2, with 11 bases in between. The CDR3 has 15 amino acids. Germline CDR1 is SGHTA and CDR2 is FQGTGA. CDR3 residues: CASSLVPLPTDTQYF. Written as DNA, the CDR3 is TGTGCCAGCAGCTTAGTCCCTCTTCCCACAGATACGCAGTATTTT.

This chain links TRBV4-3 with TRBJ2-7; no clear D gene. The V and J ends lost 0 bases and 0 bases respectively, with 9 bases between them. Germline V gene data show CDR1 as LGHNA and CDR2 as YSLEER. The CDR3 has 15 residues. The DNA for the CDR3 is TGCGCCAGCAGCCAAGATACAGCCAGCTCCTACGAGCAGTACTTC. This sequence encodes CASSQDTASSYEQYF.

The V and J genes are TRBV15 and TRBJ2-1, with D perhaps matching TRBD1 (6 bases). The germline V gene encodes CDR1 LNHNV and CDR2 YYDKDF (reference sequence). V was trimmed by 3 bases and J by 4 bases, leaving 13 bases between them. The CDR3 totals 15 residues. The CDR3 spells CATSSSGAGYNEQFF. CDR3 DNA: TGTGCCACCAGCAGCTCAGGGGCTGGATACAATGAGCAGTTCTTC.

The chain joins TRBV2 to TRBJ2-1; 10 bases are shared with TRBD1. The CDR3 is 15 residues long. CDR1 is SNHLY and CDR2 is FYNNEI in the germline V gene. The V and J ends lost 8 bases and 5 bases, in that order; junction bases with no gene match: 9. The CDR3 DNA reads TGTGCCAGCCAAAGCGGGACAGGGGTTAACAATGAGCAGTTCTTC. It encodes CASQSGTGVNNEQFF.

CDR3 protein: CASSRGGSGTGELFF. The CDR3 region has the DNA TGTGCCAGCAGTAGGGGGGGTTCTGGCACCGGGGAGCTGTTTTTT. The chain carries TRBV6-5 and TRBJ2-2, with D possibly TRBD2 on 7 matching bases. Germline V CDR1 and CDR2: MNHEY, SVGAGI. V was pared by 5 bases and J by 4 bases, with 14 bases between. The CDR3 extends over 15 amino acids.

The chain recombines TRBV2 with TRBJ1-3, with D perhaps matching TRBD1 (6 bases). V was pared by 6 bases and J by 0 bases, with 12 bases between. The CDR3 totals 15 residues. Germline CDR1 reads SNHLY; CDR2 reads FYNNEI. The CDR3 protein is CASRETGYSGNTIYF. DNA of the CDR3: TGTGCCAGCAGGGAGACAGGCTACTCTGGAAACACCATATATTTT.

This clone was seen more than once but under ten times. The chain is built from TRBV28 and TRBJ1-2; D unresolved. V was cut by 6 bases and J by 2 bases, with 10 bases left in between. The germline V gene has CDR1 MDHEN and CDR2 SYDVKM. The CDR3 sequence is 13 residues long. The CDR3, as DNA: TGTGCCAGCAGCTCCCCGGGGAACTATGGCTACACCTTC. Its protein product is CASSSPGNYGYTF.

DNA of the CDR3: TGCGCCAGCAGCAAACAGGGATTGAACACTGAAGCTTTCTTT. It is translated as CASSKQGLNTEAFF. The V gene is TRBV5-1, the J gene TRBJ1-1, with D perhaps matching TRBD1 (6 bases). Germline V gives CDR1 SGHRS, CDR2 YFSETQ. Trimming took 4 bases from V and 0 from J, leaving 10 bases between them. This CDR3 is built from 14 residues.